This TCR beta chain was observed in a study of shared clonotypes between healthy human individuals. The study's findings and limits: Collection of samples was limited to blood; tissue repertoires likely differ.

Notes on this clone: Its specificity is not known.

Here immunoSEQ multiplex PCR was the method, and the copy in TCRdb shows in-frame clones only, minus some. The profile shows 550,000 to 850,000 clones, 55% to 80% of them singletons. With V trimmed by 4 bases and J by 5 bases, 4 bases remained unmatched. Germline values: CDR1 MDHEN, CDR2 SYDVKM. The CDR3 runs to 14 residues. Naive CD4+ cells were CD45RA-selected; the remaining cells were memory. Input material: memory CD4+ T cells sorted from blood. The subset was: CD45RA-negative fraction. V and J are TRBV28 and TRBJ2-3; 9 bases line up with TRBD1. This clonotype originated in a woman in her thirties in good health. CDR3 in amino acids: CASSSRTGVDTQYF. The CDR3, as DNA: TGTGCCAGCAGTTCCCGGACAGGGGTAGATACGCAGTATTTT.